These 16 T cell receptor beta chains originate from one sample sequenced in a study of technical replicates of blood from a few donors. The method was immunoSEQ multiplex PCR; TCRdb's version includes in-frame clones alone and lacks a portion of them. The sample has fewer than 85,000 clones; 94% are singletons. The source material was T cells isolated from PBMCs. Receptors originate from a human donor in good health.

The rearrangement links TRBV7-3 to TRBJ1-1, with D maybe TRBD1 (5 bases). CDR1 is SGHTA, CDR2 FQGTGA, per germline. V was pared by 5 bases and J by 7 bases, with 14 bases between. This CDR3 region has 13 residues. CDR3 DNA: TGTGCCAGCAGCCCGAGGAGGGACGGTGAAGCTTTCTTT. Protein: CASSPRRDGEAFF.

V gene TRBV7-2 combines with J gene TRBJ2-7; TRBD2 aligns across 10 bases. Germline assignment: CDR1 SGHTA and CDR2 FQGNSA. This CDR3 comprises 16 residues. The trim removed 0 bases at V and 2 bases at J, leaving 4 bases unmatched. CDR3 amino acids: CASSLARLAGAYEQYF. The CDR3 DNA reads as TGTGCCAGCAGCTTAGCGCGGCTAGCGGGGGCCTACGAGCAGTACTTC.

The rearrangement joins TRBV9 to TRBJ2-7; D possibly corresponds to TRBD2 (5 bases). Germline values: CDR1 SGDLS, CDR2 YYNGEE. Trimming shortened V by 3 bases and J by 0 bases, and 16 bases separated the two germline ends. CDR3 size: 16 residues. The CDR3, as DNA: TGTGCCAGCAGCGCCGGGGTGATTCAGGACTCCTACGAGCAGTACTTC. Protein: CASSAGVIQDSYEQYF.

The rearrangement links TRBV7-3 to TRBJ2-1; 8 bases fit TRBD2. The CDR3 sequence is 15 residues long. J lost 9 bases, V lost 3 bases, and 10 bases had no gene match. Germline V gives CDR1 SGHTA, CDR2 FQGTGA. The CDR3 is CASSLGGTSEREQFF. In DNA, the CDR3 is TGTGCCAGCAGCTTGGGGGGGACTAGTGAGCGTGAGCAGTTCTTC.

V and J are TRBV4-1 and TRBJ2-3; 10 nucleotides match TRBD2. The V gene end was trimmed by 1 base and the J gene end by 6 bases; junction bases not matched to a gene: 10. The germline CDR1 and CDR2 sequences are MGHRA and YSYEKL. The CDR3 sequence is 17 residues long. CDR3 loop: CASSQGRVAGGKDTQYF. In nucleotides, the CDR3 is TGCGCCAGCAGCCAAGGTAGGGTAGCGGGAGGCAAGGATACGCAGTATTTT.

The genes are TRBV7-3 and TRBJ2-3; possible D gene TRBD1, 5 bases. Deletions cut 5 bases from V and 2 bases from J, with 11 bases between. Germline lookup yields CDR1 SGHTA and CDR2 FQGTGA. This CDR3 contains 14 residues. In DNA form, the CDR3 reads TGTGCCAGCAGCCTTACAGGAACCACAGATACGCAGTATTTT. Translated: CASSLTGTTDTQYF.

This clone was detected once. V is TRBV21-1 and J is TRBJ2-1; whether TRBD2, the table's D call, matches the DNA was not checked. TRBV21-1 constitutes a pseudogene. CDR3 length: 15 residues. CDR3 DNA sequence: TGTGCCAGCAGCAAAAGCTGGAGCTCCTACAATGAGCAGTTCTTC. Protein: CASSKSWSSYNEQFF.

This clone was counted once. The CDR3 nucleotides read TGTGCCAGCTCACCTCTACAGGGGACTTCCCAGCCCCAGCATTTT. The encoded protein is CASSPLQGTSQPQHF. V is TRBV18 and J is TRBJ1-5; 7 bases line up with TRBD1. Trimming at V came to 3 bases and at J to 7 bases, leaving 9 bases not matched to a gene. The CDR3 runs 15 residues. Germline V gene sequence: CDR1 KGHSH, CDR2 LQKENI.

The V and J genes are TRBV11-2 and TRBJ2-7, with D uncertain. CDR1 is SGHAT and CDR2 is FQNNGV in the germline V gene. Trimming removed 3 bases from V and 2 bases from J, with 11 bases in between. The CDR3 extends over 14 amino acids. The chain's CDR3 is CASSLGRPAYEQYF. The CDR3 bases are TGTGCCAGCAGCTTGGGCAGGCCAGCCTACGAGCAGTACTTC.

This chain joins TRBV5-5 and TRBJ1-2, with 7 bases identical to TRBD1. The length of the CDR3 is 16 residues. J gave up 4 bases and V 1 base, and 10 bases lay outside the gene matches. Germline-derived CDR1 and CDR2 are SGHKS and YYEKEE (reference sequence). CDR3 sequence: CASSLSFNRGFYGYTF. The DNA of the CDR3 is TGTGCCAGCAGCTTGAGCTTCAACAGGGGATTCTATGGCTACACCTTC.

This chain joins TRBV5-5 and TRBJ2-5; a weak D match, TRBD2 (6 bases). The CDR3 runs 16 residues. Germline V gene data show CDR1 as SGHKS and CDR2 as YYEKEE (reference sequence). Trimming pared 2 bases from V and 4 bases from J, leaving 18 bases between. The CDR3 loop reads CASSFQLGGWTETQYF. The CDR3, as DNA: TGTGCCAGCAGCTTCCAATTGGGGGGATGGACAGAGACCCAGTACTTC.

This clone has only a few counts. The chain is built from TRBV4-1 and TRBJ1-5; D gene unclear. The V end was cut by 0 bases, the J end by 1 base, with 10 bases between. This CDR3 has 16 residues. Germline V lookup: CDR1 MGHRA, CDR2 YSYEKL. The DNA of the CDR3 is TGCGCCAGCAGCCAAGATGGAGGGAGAAGCAATCAGCCCCAGCATTTT. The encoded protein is CASSQDGGRSNQPQHF.

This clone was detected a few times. CDR3 sequence: CASMGELGAFF. The CDR3 bases are TGTGCCAGCATGGGAGAGTTAGGAGCTTTCTTT. The J gene is TRBJ1-1, the V gene TRBV9; the D is unclear. Trimming removed 6 bases from V and 10 bases from J, with 13 bases in between. This CDR3 is built from 11 residues. Germline CDR1 and CDR2: SGDLS and YYNGEE.

The CDR3 sequence is CATSKAGGQETQYF. For the CDR3, the DNA is TGTGCCACTTCGAAAGCGGGGGGCCAAGAGACCCAGTACTTC. The rearrangement uses TRBV6-1 and TRBJ2-5, with 9 nucleotides matching TRBD2. Germline V lookup: CDR1 MNHNS, CDR2 SASEGT. This CDR3 spans 14 amino acids. V gave up 10 bases and J gave up 1 base; unmatched junction bases: 7.

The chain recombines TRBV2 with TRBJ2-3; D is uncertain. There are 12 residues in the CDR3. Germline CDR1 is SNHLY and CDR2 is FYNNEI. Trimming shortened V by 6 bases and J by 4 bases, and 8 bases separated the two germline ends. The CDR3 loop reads CASSSEADTQYF. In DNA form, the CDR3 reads TGTGCCAGCAGCTCAGAGGCAGATACGCAGTATTTT.

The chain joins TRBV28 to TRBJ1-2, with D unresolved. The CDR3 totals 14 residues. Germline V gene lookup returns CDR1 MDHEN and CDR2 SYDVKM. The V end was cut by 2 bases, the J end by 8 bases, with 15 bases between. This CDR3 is CASSLMVSTNGYTF. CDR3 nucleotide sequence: TGTGCCAGCAGTTTAATGGTGAGCACTAACGGCTACACCTTC.